A single sample is the source of the 10 T cell receptor beta chains below, sequenced in a study of blood T cell repertoires in COVID-19. Clones were read by immunoSEQ multiplex PCR, and TCRdb kept only the in-frame ones, dropping some. The data contain approximately 300,000 clones, approximately 89% of them singletons. Sample: peripheral blood. The origin of the receptors is a woman under 40 with COVID-19, enrolled during active disease.

The chain recombines TRBV7-2 with TRBJ2-3; the D gene is possibly TRBD1 (5 bases). Trimming took off 0 bases at V and 5 bases at J, with 9 bases between the two ends. The germline V gene has CDR1 SGHTA and CDR2 FQGNSA. There are 14 residues in the CDR3. In DNA form, the CDR3 reads TGTGCCAGCAGCTTAGCGTTAGGGGTAGATACGCAGTATTTT. It codes for CASSLALGVDTQYF.

V usage is TRBV6-2 or TRBV6-3 and J usage is TRBJ1-3; weak D call: TRBD1 (6 bases). Trimming took 3 bases from V and 5 from J, leaving 11 bases between them. The CDR3 loop spans 14 amino acids. Germline V gene lookup returns CDR1 MNHEY and CDR2 SVGEGT. The CDR3 loop is CASSYMGHRNTIYF. As DNA, the CDR3 is TGTGCCAGCAGTTATATGGGACATCGAAACACCATATATTTT.

The V gene is TRBV18, the J gene TRBJ1-2; 7 bases fit TRBD1. Germline-derived CDR1 and CDR2 are KGHSH and LQKENI. With V trimmed by 2 bases and J by 5 bases, 2 bases remained unmatched. This CDR3 region has 13 residues. The CDR3 loop is CASSPGGQYGYTF. As DNA, the CDR3 is TGTGCCAGCTCACCAGGGGGACAGTATGGCTACACCTTC.

The chain links TRBV19 to TRBJ1-2; no reliable D call. The CDR3 has 16 residues. Trimming took off 5 bases at V and 0 bases at J, with 16 bases between the two ends. CDR1 LNHDA and CDR2 SQIVND come from the germline V gene (reference sequence). CDR3 nucleotide sequence: TGTGCCAGTAGTCTGCAGGCCTCCCATACTAACTATGGCTACACCTTC. Translation: CASSLQASHTNYGYTF.

The rearrangement joins TRBV7-2 to TRBJ2-5; 10 nucleotides agree with TRBD2. There are 16 residues in the CDR3. Germline values: CDR1 SGHTA, CDR2 FQGNSA. V shed 1 base, J shed 2 bases, and the junction held 4 bases outside the gene matches. CDR3 in DNA: TGTGCCAGCAGCTTAGGAGCTAGCGGGGGTCAAGAGACCCAGTACTTC. It specifies CASSLGASGGQETQYF.

The genes are TRBV15 and TRBJ1-4, with 7 bases that match TRBD1. V lost 2 bases to trimming and J lost 5 bases; unmatched junction nucleotides: 5. Germline-derived CDR1 and CDR2 are LNHNV and YYDKDF (reference sequence). CDR3 length: 15 amino acids. Here the CDR3 reads CATSRRDSQNEKLFF. The CDR3 nucleotides read TGTGCCACCAGCAGACGGGACAGCCAGAATGAAAAACTGTTTTTT.

V gene TRBV5-6 combines with J gene TRBJ1-5; TRBD1 matches at 9 bases. The CDR3 totals 14 residues. V lost 4 bases and J lost 6; bases outside the gene matches: 5. The germline CDR1 and CDR2 sequences are SGHDT and YYEEEE. The CDR3 DNA follows: TGTGCCAGCAGCGTTACAGGGGGCGGTCAGCCCCAGCATTTT. Amino acids: CASSVTGGGQPQHF.

The V gene is TRBV13, the J gene TRBJ1-2; no definite D call. From germline, CDR1 is PRHDT and CDR2 FYEKMQ (reference sequence). Trimming left V 0 bases short and J 6 bases short, with 17 bases between. CDR3 length: 16 residues. The CDR3, as DNA: TGTGCCAGCAGCTTAGGCCTCGGGGAGCAGGTCAATGGCTACACCTTC. This sequence encodes CASSLGLGEQVNGYTF.

The J gene is TRBJ2-5, the V gene TRBV10-2, with 7 bases lining up with TRBD2. There are 14 residues in the CDR3. Germline CDR1 is WSHSY and CDR2 is SAAADI. After removal of 0 bases from V and 3 bases from J, the junction contained 1 base not matched to a gene. DNA of the CDR3: TGCGCCAGCAGTGAGTCGGGGAGGGAAGAGACCCAGTACTTC. Translating gives CASSESGREETQYF.

The chain recombines TRBV5-1 with TRBJ2-1, with TRBD1 matching 10 bases. The CDR3 totals 18 residues. The V gene end was trimmed by 4 bases and the J gene end by 0 bases; junction bases not matched to a gene: 10. CDR1 SGHRS and CDR2 YFSETQ come from the germline V gene. CDR3 in DNA: TGCGCCAGCAGCACATATTCGGGACAGGGGAGCTCCTACAATGAGCAGTTCTTC. Encoded protein: CASSTYSGQGSSYNEQFF.